The entry that follows covers one TCR beta chain sequence. The CDR3 regions of TCR beta were amplified from RNA transcripts. Using the HTBI primer set, a first-round RT-PCR was run on the TCR CDR3. TCRdb re-called the multiplex PCR reads through MiXCR, storing one row per CDR3 protein. This sample has about 380,000 distinct CDR3 sequences, with about a fifth found just once. The data stem from a study of T cells in Graves' hyperthyroidism and ophthalmopathy. With 3 bases removed from V and 2 bases from J, the gap between germline ends came to 10 bases. The germline V gene has CDR1 MDHEN and CDR2 SYDVKM. This CDR3 has 14 residues.

The chain uses TRBV28 and TRBJ1-2; D is undetermined. The sequencing input was blood. The clonotype was recovered from a man aged 18-30 years with Graves' ophthalmopathy. DNA of the CDR3: TGTGCCAGCAGTTTCAGGACTGCCAACTATGGCTACACCTTC. This encodes CASSFRTANYGYTF.